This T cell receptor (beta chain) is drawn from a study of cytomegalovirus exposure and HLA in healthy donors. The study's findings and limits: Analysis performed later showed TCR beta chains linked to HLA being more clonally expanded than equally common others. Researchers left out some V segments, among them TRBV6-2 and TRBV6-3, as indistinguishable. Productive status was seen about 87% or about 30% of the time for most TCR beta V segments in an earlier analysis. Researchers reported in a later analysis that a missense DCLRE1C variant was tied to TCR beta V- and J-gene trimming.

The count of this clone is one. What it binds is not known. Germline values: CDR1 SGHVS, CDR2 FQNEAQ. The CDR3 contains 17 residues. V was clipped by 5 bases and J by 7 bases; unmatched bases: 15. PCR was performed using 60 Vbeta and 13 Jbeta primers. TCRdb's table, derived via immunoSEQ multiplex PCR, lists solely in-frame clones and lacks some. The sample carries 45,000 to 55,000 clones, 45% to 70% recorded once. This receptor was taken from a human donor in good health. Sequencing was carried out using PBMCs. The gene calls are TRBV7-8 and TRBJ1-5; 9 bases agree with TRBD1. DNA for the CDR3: TGTGCCAGCAGCACTCCCGGGACAGGGATGCAAAAACAGCCCCAGCATTTT. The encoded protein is CASSTPGTGMQKQPQHF.